This TCR beta chain originates from a study of CD8 T cells in ankylosing spondylitis. The CDR3 has 14 amino acids. Germline V lookup: CDR1 MNHNS, CDR2 SASEGT. Between the trimmed V and J ends, which lost 7 bases and 0 bases, there was a span of 10 bases. On this clonotype: The antigen remains unidentified.

Preparation of TCR beta libraries was done by quantitative 5'-RACE with molecular barcodes. TCRdb re-called the 5' RACE reads with MiXCR, one entry per CDR3 protein. This sample has 150,000 to 200,000 distinct CDR3 sequences, with over 10% found just once. Study observations and caveats: Disease-linked clones were reportedly significantly enriched in matched ankylosing spondylitis synovial fluid. What seemed typical of ankylosing spondylitis blood was a TCR beta motif built from eight highly homologous variants.

The sequencing sample was made of blood, either unsorted or a sorted T cell fraction (not recorded which). The rearrangement links TRBV6-1 to TRBJ2-4; unclear D gene. This clonotype was sampled from a male donor with ankylosing spondylitis or in good health (not recorded which). CDR3 sequence reads: CASNILLAKNIQYF. The CDR3 nucleotides read TGTGCCAGCAACATCCTACTAGCCAAAAACATTCAGTACTTC.